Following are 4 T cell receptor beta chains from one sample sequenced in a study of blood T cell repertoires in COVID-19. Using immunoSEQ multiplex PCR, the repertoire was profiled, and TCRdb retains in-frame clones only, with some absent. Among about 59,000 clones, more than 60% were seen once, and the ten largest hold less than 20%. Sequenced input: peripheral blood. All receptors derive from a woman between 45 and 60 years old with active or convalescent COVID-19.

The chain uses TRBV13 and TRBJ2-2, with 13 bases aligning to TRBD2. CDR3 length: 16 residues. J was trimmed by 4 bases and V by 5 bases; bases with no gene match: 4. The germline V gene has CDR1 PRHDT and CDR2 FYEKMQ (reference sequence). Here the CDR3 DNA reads TGTGCCAGCAGCCTCACTAGCGGGAGGGGCACCGGGGAGCTGTTTTTT. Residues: CASSLTSGRGTGELFF.

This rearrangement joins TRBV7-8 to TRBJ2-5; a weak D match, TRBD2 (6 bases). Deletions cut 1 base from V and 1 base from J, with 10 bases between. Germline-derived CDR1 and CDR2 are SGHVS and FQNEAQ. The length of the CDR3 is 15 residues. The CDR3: CASSLERVSQETQYF. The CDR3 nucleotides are TGTGCCAGCAGCTTAGAGCGGGTGTCCCAAGAGACCCAGTACTTC.

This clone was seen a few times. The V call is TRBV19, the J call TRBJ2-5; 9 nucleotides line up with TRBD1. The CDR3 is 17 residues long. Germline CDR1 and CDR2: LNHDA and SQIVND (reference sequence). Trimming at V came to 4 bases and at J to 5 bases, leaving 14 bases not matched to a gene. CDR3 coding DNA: TGTGCCAGTAGTAGAAGATGGAGCGGGACAGGGTGGGAGACCCAGTACTTC. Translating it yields CASSRRWSGTGWETQYF.

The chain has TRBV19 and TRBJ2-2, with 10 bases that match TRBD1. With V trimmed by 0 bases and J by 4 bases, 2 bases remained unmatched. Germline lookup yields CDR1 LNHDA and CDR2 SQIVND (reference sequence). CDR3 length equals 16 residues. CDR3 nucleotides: TGTGCCAGTAGTATAGATAGGACAGGGGGCACCGGGGAGCTGTTTTTT. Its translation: CASSIDRTGGTGELFF.